These 8 T cell receptor beta chains originate from one sample sequenced in a study of sequential checkpoint blockade in melanoma. Treatment defined: randomized to nivolumab then ipilimumab (arm A) or the reverse (arm B). Produced via immunoSEQ multiplex PCR; TCRdb's table is partial and in-frame only. The sample gives about 18,000 clones, approximately 27% of which show up once; 7.2% is in the top ten. The sequencing used tumor tissue (inferred from file names), collected from a patient given nivolumab and ipilimumab in sequence. These receptors were obtained from a human donor with melanoma.

The chain uses TRBV29-1 and TRBJ1-4; 7 nucleotides agree with TRBD1. This CDR3 is 12 amino acids long. V trimming: 7 bases; J trimming: 6 bases; junction bases outside the gene matches: 5. From germline, CDR1 is SQVTM and CDR2 ANQGSEA. This CDR3 reads CSADGQDEKLFF. CDR3 DNA sequence: TGCAGCGCTGACGGACAGGATGAAAAACTGTTTTTT.

J is TRBJ2-1 and V is TRBV11-3; 9 bases align to TRBD2. The germline V gene has CDR1 SGHNT and CDR2 YENEEA. The CDR3 is 15 residues long. V gave up 5 bases and J gave up 8 bases; unmatched junction bases: 10. The CDR3 is CASSPSGGGADEQFF. CDR3 coding DNA: TGTGCCAGCAGCCCATCGGGCGGGGGGGCCGATGAGCAGTTCTTC.

This clone appeared many times. This rearrangement joins TRBV11-3 to TRBJ1-1; possible D gene TRBD1, 5 bases. V lost 7 bases to trimming and J lost 6 bases, with 18 bases between them. CDR1 is SGHNT and CDR2 is YENEEA in the germline V gene. CDR3 length equals 14 residues. The CDR3 protein is CASTQGLAGSEAFF. CDR3 DNA sequence: TGTGCCAGCACTCAGGGCCTAGCTGGCTCTGAAGCTTTCTTT.

V is TRBV9 and J is TRBJ2-3, with D perhaps TRBD1 or TRBD2 (6 bases each). The CDR3 runs to 15 residues. The V end was cut by 4 bases, the J end by 4 bases, with 16 bases between. Per the germline V gene, CDR1 is SGDLS and CDR2 is YYNGEE. CDR3 sequence: CASSRRTGRPDTQYF. CDR3 DNA: TGTGCCAGCAGCAGAAGAACAGGGAGGCCAGATACGCAGTATTTT.

The chain is built from TRBV9 and TRBJ2-1; no clear D gene. Germline values: CDR1 SGDLS, CDR2 YYNGEE. This CDR3 comprises 12 residues. The germline V and J ends were trimmed by 2 bases and 3 bases, with 3 bases remaining between them. The CDR3 region is CASSVSYNEQFF. The CDR3 nucleotides read TGTGCCAGCAGCGTTAGCTACAATGAGCAGTTCTTC.

This clone occurred a few times. The rearrangement links TRBV9 to TRBJ1-4; D is uncertain. The CDR3 is made up of 15 amino acids. V dropped 3 bases and J dropped 0 bases, with 9 bases sitting between them. CDR1 is SGDLS and CDR2 is YYNGEE in the germline V gene. The CDR3 sequence is CASSDTEATNEKLFF. CDR3 in DNA: TGTGCCAGCAGCGATACAGAGGCAACTAATGAAAAACTGTTTTTT.

This clone was detected a few times. V is TRBV6-8 and J is TRBJ2-6, with D perhaps TRBD1 (6 bases). Germline CDR1 reads MNHGY; CDR2 reads SAAAGT. Trimming took off 6 bases at V and 0 bases at J, with 18 bases between the two ends. There are 18 residues in the CDR3. Written as DNA, the CDR3 is TGTGCCAGCAGGGGTTCCGGGACAACGATCTCTGGGGCCAACGTCCTGACTTTC. Amino acid sequence: CASRGSGTTISGANVLTF.

This clone was found a few times. The chain employs TRBV11-3 and TRBJ2-4; a weak D match, TRBD2 (5 bases). This CDR3 is 16 amino acids long. Germline V gives CDR1 SGHNT, CDR2 YENEEA. V was shortened by 4 bases and J by 7 bases, with 20 bases between the two germline ends. CDR3 sequence: CASSSTGLQRGNIQYF. The DNA for the CDR3 is TGTGCCAGCAGCTCCACTGGACTGCAACGTGGGAACATTCAGTACTTC.